These 8 T cell receptor beta chains share one sample of origin, sequenced in a study of CXCR3-negative and CXCR3-positive naive CD8 T cells. Study-wide results and limits: In CXCR3-positive naive cells, the TRB CDR3s were more hydrophobic than in CXCR3-negative naive cells.

It was by 5' RACE with UMI labels that the TRB cDNA libraries were prepared. Using the 5' RACE reads, TCRdb records one entry per CDR3 protein without DNA. The repertoire table contains around 120,000 distinct CDR3 sequences. Their cognate antigens are unknown. The specimen sequenced was naive CXCR3+ CD8+ T cells from blood. Subset indicated: CD45RO-CCR7+CD27+CD95- naive CD8+ T cells expressing CXCR3 (TNR3+). The receptor source for this set is a human donor in good health. Some clones in this sample may be carry-over from other donors' samples.

The chain uses TRBV5-5 and TRBJ1-6; the D gene TCRdb calls, TRBD1, cannot be checked with no DNA. This CDR3 is built from 13 residues. Germline-derived CDR1 and CDR2 are SGHKS and YYEKEE (reference sequence). The CDR3: CASSFGGRPPLHF.

This sequence joins TRBV15 and TRBJ2-5; TCRdb's D call, TRBD1, is unchecked because there is no DNA. CDR3 length: 18 residues. Germline values: CDR1 LNHNV, CDR2 YYDKDF (reference sequence). The CDR3 protein is CATSVSAFSTGGGETQYF. The whole variable domain, filled in from reference TRBV15 and TRBJ2-5, reads DAMVIQNPRYQVTQFGKPVTLSCSQTLNHNVMYWYQQKSSQAPKLLFHYYDKDFNNEADTPDNFQSRRPNTSFCFLDIRSPGLGDTAMYLCATSVSAFSTGGGETQYFGPGTRLLVL.

The rearrangement links TRBV7-9 to TRBJ2-1. This CDR3 spans 14 amino acids. The germline gives CDR1 SEHNR, CDR2 FQNEAQ (reference sequence). The CDR3 loop is CASSSTEGYNEQFF.

The chain joins TRBV25-1 to TRBJ1-2; TCRdb calls TRBD1, which cannot be checked without DNA. The CDR3 sequence is 14 residues long. Germline V gene lookup returns CDR1 MGHDK and CDR2 SYGVNS. The CDR3 here is CASSGQDLNYGYTF.

This chain connects TRBV6-2 or TRBV6-3 to TRBJ2-3; TCRdb indicates TRBD1, and absent DNA this call remains unverified. This CDR3 spans 13 amino acids. CDR1 MNHEY and CDR2 SVGEGT come from the germline V gene. The CDR3 region is CARRQGYTDTQYF.

J is TRBJ2-1 and V is TRBV6-4; TCRdb outputs TRBD1, but without DNA this stays unchecked. CDR3 length equals 17 residues. Germline V lookup: CDR1 MRHNA, CDR2 SNTAGT. This chain's CDR3 is CASRPPDGSQTYNEQFF.

The V and J genes are TRBV15 and TRBJ2-1; the TCRdb D gene call, TRBD1, has no DNA to confirm it. Germline V CDR1 and CDR2: LNHNV, YYDKDF (reference sequence). The CDR3 has 14 residues. The CDR3 is CATSWDRGPNEQFF.

V usage is TRBV2 and J usage is TRBJ2-1. The CDR3 sequence is 13 residues long. CDR1 and CDR2 from the germline V gene are SNHLY and FYNNEI. CDR3 sequence reads: CASSGANYNEPFF.